One and the same sample provided the 9 T cell receptor beta chains below, sequenced in a study of T cells expressing NK-cell markers. TCRdb processed the 5' RACE reads again and assigns one entry to each CDR3 protein, with no DNA. The sample has about 260,000 distinct CDR3 sequences. Material for sequencing was blood T cells: a sorted CD56 or NKG2C T cell subset, CD4+ or CD8+ T cells, or bulk PBMC T cells (not recorded which). The receptor source for this set is a woman between 18 and 75 years old in good health.

The chain employs TRBV4-3 and TRBJ1-1; there is no DNA to check the TCRdb D call of TRBD1. Germline V lookup: CDR1 LGHNA, CDR2 YSLEER. This CDR3 region has 14 residues. Here the CDR3 reads CASSQGDIGTEAFF.

The rearrangement links TRBV20-1 to TRBJ2-2; TCRdb reports TRBD1, a call that lacks DNA to check it against. Germline V gene lookup returns CDR1 DFQATT and CDR2 SNEGSKA (reference sequence). This CDR3 is built from 14 residues. The CDR3 here is CSASRGTNTGELFF.

The J gene is TRBJ2-2, the V gene TRBV28. This CDR3 comprises 15 residues. The germline gives CDR1 MDHEN, CDR2 SYDVKM. This chain's CDR3 is CASSLSSTNTGELFF.

The chain links TRBV5-1 to TRBJ2-1; TCRdb picks TRBD2, but there is no DNA to check that call. Germline V gives CDR1 SGHRS, CDR2 YFSETQ. The CDR3 consists of 12 residues. CDR3 sequence: CASRPDRNEQFF.

The rearrangement joins TRBV5-1 to TRBJ2-2; TCRdb's D call of TRBD1 is untestable without DNA. The CDR3 totals 15 residues. From germline, CDR1 is SGHRS and CDR2 YFSETQ. The CDR3 loop reads CASDQGRENTGELFF.

The chain carries TRBV29-1 and TRBJ2-3; TCRdb's D gene call, TRBD1, goes unchecked for lack of DNA. The germline gives CDR1 SQVTM, CDR2 ANQGSEA. This CDR3 spans 16 amino acids. Here the CDR3 reads CSVEDLWGFWVNTQYF.

The gene calls are TRBV4-3 and TRBJ2-7; the D gene TCRdb calls, TRBD1, cannot be checked with no DNA. The length of the CDR3 is 17 residues. In germline, CDR1 is LGHNA, CDR2 YSLEER. CDR3 protein: CASSQDPGQGDWYEQYF.

The chain has TRBV12-3 or TRBV12-4 and TRBJ1-2. This CDR3 contains 13 residues. The CDR3 spells CASSLGQLYGYTF.

The gene calls are TRBV18 and TRBJ2-3; TCRdb names TRBD2, which stays unverified in the absence of DNA. The CDR3 has 13 residues. Germline CDR1 reads KGHSH; CDR2 reads LQKENI. CDR3 amino acids: CASSAGATDTQYF.